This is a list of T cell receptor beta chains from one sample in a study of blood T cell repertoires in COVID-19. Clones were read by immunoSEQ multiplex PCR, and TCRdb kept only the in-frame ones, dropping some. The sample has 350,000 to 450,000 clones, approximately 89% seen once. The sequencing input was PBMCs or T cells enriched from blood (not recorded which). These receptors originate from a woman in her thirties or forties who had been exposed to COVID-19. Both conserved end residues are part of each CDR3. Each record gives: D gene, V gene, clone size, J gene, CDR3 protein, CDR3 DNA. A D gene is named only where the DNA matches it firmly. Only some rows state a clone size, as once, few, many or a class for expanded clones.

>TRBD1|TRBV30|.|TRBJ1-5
CAWNPGQGSPQHF
TGTGCCTGGAATCCGGGACAGGGCTCGCCCCAGCATTTT
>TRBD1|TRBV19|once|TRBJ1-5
CASSISGGGNQPQHF
TGTGCCAGTAGTATTTCAGGGGGCGGCAATCAGCCCCAGCATTTT
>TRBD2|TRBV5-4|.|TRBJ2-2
CASSQGTSGRNTGELFF
TGTGCCAGCAGCCAAGGGACTAGCGGGAGGAACACCGGGGAGCTGTTTTTT
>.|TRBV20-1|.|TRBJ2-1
CSASDPPPDEQFF
TGCAGTGCTAGTGATCCCCCGCCGGATGAGCAGTTCTTC
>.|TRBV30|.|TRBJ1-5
CAWSVRGAGQPQHF
TGTGCCTGGAGTGTACGTGGGGCCGGTCAGCCCCAGCATTTT
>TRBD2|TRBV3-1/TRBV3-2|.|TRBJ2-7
CASPPPFCGRAPSYEQYF
TGTGCCAGCCCCCCCCCGTTCTGCGGGAGGGCCCCGTCTTACGAGCAGTACTTC
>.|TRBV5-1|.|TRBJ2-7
CASSRSPGSYEQYF
TGCGCCAGCAGCCGAAGCCCCGGGTCCTACGAGCAGTACTTC
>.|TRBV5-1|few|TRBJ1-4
CASKRQSNEKLFF
TGCGCCAGCAAGCGCCAGTCTAATGAAAAACTGTTTTTT
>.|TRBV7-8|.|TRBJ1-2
CASSPPTTWGTGYTF
TGTGCCAGCAGCCCCCCAACGACATGGGGCACTGGCTACACCTTC
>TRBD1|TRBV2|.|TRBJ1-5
CASSEGQSNQPQHF
TGTGCCAGCAGTGAGGGACAGAGCAATCAGCCCCAGCATTTT
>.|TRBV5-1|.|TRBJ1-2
CASSPDKPQVGGYTF
TGCGCCAGCAGCCCCGACAAGCCCCAAGTAGGAGGCTACACCTTC
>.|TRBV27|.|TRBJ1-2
CASSLQGPNYGYTF
TGTGCCAGCAGTTTACAGGGGCCTAACTATGGCTACACCTTC